This T cell receptor beta chain was obtained from a study of control samples from healthy donors and cancer patients. Repertoires were generated with immunoSEQ multiplex PCR, while TCRdb's copy carries only in-frame clones and drops some. The sample consists of under 200,000 clones, 80% to 95% of them appearing once. V shed 0 bases, J shed 0 bases, and the junction held 5 bases outside the gene matches. CDR3 size: 17 residues. Germline lookup yields CDR1 LGHNA and CDR2 YNFKEQ. Sequences were obtained from blood. This rearrangement joins TRBV4-2 to TRBJ2-7; 10 positions match TRBD2. This receptor was taken from a woman between 55 and 75 years old in good health. CDR3 DNA sequence: TGTGCCAGCAGCCAAGATTTGGCTAGCGGGGGCTCCTACGAGCAGTACTTC. Encoded protein: CASSQDLASGGSYEQYF.